Listed below are T cell receptor beta chains from one sample, sequenced in a study of T-cell reconstitution after alpha-beta-depleted transplantation in children. TCRdb called the PCR reads again in MiXCR, with one record for every CDR3 protein. Of hundreds of thousands of distinct CDR3 sequences listed, about 12% are singletons. Sample: PBMCs, taken before TCRalphabeta/CD19-depleted stem cell transplant. These receptors were collected from a girl aged 2 to 9 with congenital amegakaryocytic thrombocytopenia, due to receive a stem cell transplant. CDR3s include the opening cysteine and the closing phenylalanine or tryptophan. The D gene is left open where the match is weak. Clone sizes are given selectively: once, few, many, or a class where the clone is expanded.

v_call	clone_size	d_call	j_call	cdr3_aa
TRBV12-3/TRBV12-4	few	TRBD2	TRBJ2-2	CASLAGVTTGELFF
TRBV7-9	NA	NA	TRBJ2-1	CASSFGPPEQFF
TRBV5-1	NA	NA	TRBJ2-7	CASSLASLTEQYF
TRBV20-1	few	NA	TRBJ2-5	CSAGQGPYQETQYF
TRBV6-1	few	NA	TRBJ2-5	CASRRGARGETQYF
TRBV10-3	NA	TRBD1	TRBJ2-1	CASTGTAFINEQFF
TRBV12-3/TRBV12-4	many	NA	TRBJ2-3	CASSISVNTQYF
TRBV5-1	NA	TRBD1	TRBJ2-7	CASSAVGQGFEDYEQYF
TRBV5-1	many	NA	TRBJ1-2	CASSLATNQFYGYTF
TRBV5-1	many	NA	TRBJ2-2	CASSGRETGELFF
TRBV5-5	few	TRBD2	TRBJ2-3	CASSFLAGEDTQYF
TRBV20-1	many	TRBD1	TRBJ2-7	CSARVGTGGSYEQYF
TRBV5-1	few	NA	TRBJ2-7	CASSYHPNEQYF
TRBV20-1	many	NA	TRBJ2-3	CSLEPNTDTQYF
TRBV12-3/TRBV12-4	few	TRBD2	TRBJ2-7	CASSWSSGSSYEQYF
TRBV27	many	TRBD1	TRBJ2-7	CASSPWTGGALTPCF
TRBV2	many	NA	TRBJ2-7	CASSEAPLYEQYF
TRBV20-1	few	NA	TRBJ2-3	CSASSTKQRKRTDTQYF
TRBV20-1	many	TRBD2	TRBJ2-1	CSASSGKSGNEQFF
TRBV29-1	few	TRBD1	TRBJ2-2	CSVDGDRESGELFF
TRBV29-1	NA	NA	TRBJ2-1	CSVVRRANEQFF
TRBV7-8	many	NA	TRBJ2-5	CASSSRHQETQYF
TRBV30	NA	NA	TRBJ1-2	CAWSPGASNYGYTF
TRBV20-1	few	NA	TRBJ1-2	CSASRRGYGYTF
TRBV28	once	NA	TRBJ1-5	CASSLYRAASNQPQHF
TRBV12-3/TRBV12-4	many	TRBD1	TRBJ1-1	CASRVQGDEAFF
TRBV5-1	few	TRBD1	TRBJ2-5	CASSWGTGYQETQYF
TRBV20-1	many	NA	TRBJ2-3	CSAVSSESDTDTQYF
TRBV5-1	NA	TRBD1	TRBJ1-1	CASSFARTGGMNTEAFF
TRBV5-1	many	NA	TRBJ2-5	CASSLVGALDLETQYF
TRBV7-8	NA	NA	TRBJ1-1	CASSSPLDRAEAFF
TRBV4-2	few	NA	TRBJ2-1	CASSPQGGGQFF
TRBV12-3/TRBV12-4	many	NA	TRBJ2-1	CASSPPVRDPRQFF
TRBV20-1	few	NA	TRBJ1-1	CSATRQNTEAFF
TRBV20-1	few	NA	TRBJ2-1	CSASPSRKSFDEQFF
TRBV29-1	many	TRBD1	TRBJ1-1	CSVATGDTEAFF
TRBV12-3/TRBV12-4	NA	TRBD2	TRBJ2-1	CTSSLAPLAGSPEGYEQFF
TRBV5-1	many	NA	TRBJ2-3	CASSLTPPDTQYF
TRBV20-1	many	NA	TRBJ1-1	CSASKGDTEAFF
TRBV24-1	many	NA	TRBJ2-3	CATSGNGQSTDTQYF
TRBV6-1	many	NA	TRBJ2-5	CASGARGAKETQYF
TRBV5-1	few	TRBD1	TRBJ1-2	CASDAGTGGSYGYTF
TRBV12-3/TRBV12-4	many	NA	TRBJ1-5	CASSSTPTYQPQHF
TRBV20-1	few	NA	TRBJ1-5	CSARRGLGQPQHF
TRBV12-3/TRBV12-4	many	NA	TRBJ1-1	CASSPRQMNTEAFF